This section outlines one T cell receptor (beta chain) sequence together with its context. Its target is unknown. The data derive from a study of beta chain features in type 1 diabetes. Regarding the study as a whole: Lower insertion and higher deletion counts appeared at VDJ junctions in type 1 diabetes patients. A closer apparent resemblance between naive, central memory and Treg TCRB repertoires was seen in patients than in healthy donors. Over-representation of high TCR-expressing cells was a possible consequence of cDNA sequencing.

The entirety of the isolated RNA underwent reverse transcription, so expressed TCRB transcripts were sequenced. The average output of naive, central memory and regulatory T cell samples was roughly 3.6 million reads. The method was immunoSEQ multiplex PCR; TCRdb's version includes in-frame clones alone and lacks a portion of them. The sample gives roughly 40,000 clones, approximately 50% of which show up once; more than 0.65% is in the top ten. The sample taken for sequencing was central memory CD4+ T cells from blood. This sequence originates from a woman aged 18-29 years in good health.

CDR3 residues: CASSTSRGQYEQYF. DNA of the CDR3: TGTGCCAGCAGCACTTCCAGGGGGCAATACGAGCAGTACTTC. The V gene is TRBV7-8, the J gene TRBJ2-7; 8 bases fit TRBD1. The V gene's germline CDR1 is SGHVS and CDR2 FQNEAQ. The CDR3 has 14 residues. With V trimmed by 5 bases and J by 4 bases, 7 bases remained unmatched. Full variable domain (missing parts from reference TRBV7-8 and TRBJ2-7): GAGVSQSPRYKVAKRGQDVALRCDPISGHVSLFWYQQALGQGPEFLTYFQNEAQLDKSGLPSDRFFAERPEGSVSTLKIQRTQQEDSAVYLCASSTSRGQYEQYFGPGTRLTVT.